This TCR beta chain was sequenced for a study of naive and memory T cell subsets. This clonotype has ten or more counts. Germline V gene lookup returns CDR1 KGHDR and CDR2 SFDVKD. CDR3 size: 15 residues. The V and J ends lost 4 bases and 1 base, in that order; junction bases with no gene match: 4. The treatment: skin biopsy from PPD injection site in Mantoux-positive individual. An oligonucleotide containing a UMI was ligated to the 3' end of TCR cDNA. Four PCR rounds used nested alpha and beta constant region primers plus the SP2 primer. TCRdb re-called the UMI-ligation and nested PCR reads with MiXCR, one entry per CDR3 protein. The sample has about 30,000 distinct CDR3 sequences, about 6.9% seen once.

Sample: skin, taken from a tuberculin skin test site. The clonotype originates from an adult in good health. V usage is TRBV24-1 and J usage is TRBJ1-1; TRBD1 matches at 8 bases. The CDR3 loop is CATSESTGENTEAFF. Here the CDR3 DNA reads TGTGCCACCAGTGAGTCGACAGGGGAGAACACTGAAGCTTTCTTT.